Following are 5 T cell receptor beta chains from one sample sequenced in a study of T cell repertoires in aging, cancer and after chemotherapy. Multiplex touch-down PCR with TRB-A/B primers amplified rearranged V-D-J TRB sequences. MiXCR, applied by TCRdb to the multiplex PCR reads, yields one record per CDR3 protein. The sample carries about 3,000 distinct CDR3 sequences, about 31% recorded once. The template was genomic DNA from peripheral blood, not RNA. Sequencing was performed on blood. The receptors stem from a human donor in good health.

V and J are TRBV6-4 and TRBJ2-3, with TRBD2 matching over 11 bases. This CDR3 region has 15 residues. Trimming at V came to 4 bases and at J to 2 bases, leaving 2 bases not matched to a gene. Germline loops: CDR1 MRHNA, CDR2 SNTAGT. This CDR3 reads CASSGSGGATDTQYF. CDR3 coding DNA: TGTGCCAGCAGTGGTAGCGGGGGGGCCACAGATACGCAGTATTTT.

Within the sample, this clonotype is medium-sized (0.01 to 0.1%). J is TRBJ2-2 and V is TRBV5-1; 9 bases fit TRBD2. J was trimmed by 7 bases and V by 4 bases; bases with no gene match: 11. CDR3 length: 16 amino acids. Germline assignment: CDR1 SGHRS and CDR2 YFSETQ. CDR3 sequence: CASSRQAGGPIGELFF. The CDR3 DNA reads as TGCGCCAGCAGCAGGCAGGCGGGAGGGCCTATCGGGGAGCTGTTTTTT.

This chain joins TRBV11-2 and TRBJ1-1; the D is unclear. V was cut by 8 bases and J by 5 bases, with 9 bases left in between. Germline assignment: CDR1 SGHAT and CDR2 FQNNGV. The CDR3 contains 11 residues. CDR3 bases: TGTGCCAGCCGAGGCGGTACTGAAGCTTTCTTT. Its translation: CASRGGTEAFF. The full variable domain, its missing parts supplied by reference TRBV11-2 and TRBJ1-1, is EAGVAQSPRYKIIEKRQSVAFWCNPISGHATLYWYQQILGQGPKLLIQFQNNGVVDDSQLPKDRFSAERLKGVDSTLKIQPAKLEDSAVYLCASRGGTEAFFGQGTRLTVV.

The table lists this clonotype with a few counts. The chain uses TRBV28 and TRBJ2-6, with 8 bases matching TRBD2. Losses at the gene ends were 7 bases for V and 0 bases for J; bases not matched to a gene: 11. The CDR3 has 18 amino acids. Germline-derived CDR1 and CDR2 are MDHEN and SYDVKM. The CDR3, as DNA: TGTGCCAGCATCTCGGGGGGGTCACCCTTCTCTGGGGCCAACGTCCTGACTTTC. Translation gives CASISGGSPFSGANVLTF.

The J gene is TRBJ1-1, the V gene TRBV11-3, with D possibly being TRBD1 (5 bases). The CDR3 has 13 residues. V gave up 4 bases and J gave up 4 bases, with 10 bases separating them. Germline V gene lookup returns CDR1 SGHNT and CDR2 YENEEA. CDR3 sequence reads: CASSYGGGTEAFF. The CDR3 DNA reads TGTGCCAGCAGCTATGGCGGGGGCACTGAAGCTTTCTTT.